A single sample gave rise to the 12 T cell receptor beta chains below, sequenced in a study of T cells in localized non-small cell lung cancer. Clones were read by immunoSEQ multiplex PCR, and TCRdb kept only the in-frame ones, dropping some. This sample yields 25,000 to 30,000 clones, of which more than 85% are seen a single time; roughly 30% belongs to the top ten. The sample consisted of peripheral blood, taken before any cancer treatment. The receptors come from a female donor at least 60 years old with stage I lung adenocarcinoma.

The J gene is TRBJ2-1, the V gene TRBV27, with a weak D call TRBD1 (6 bases). This CDR3 spans 16 amino acids. Trimming pared 2 bases from V and 6 bases from J, leaving 17 bases between. The germline gives CDR1 MNHEY, CDR2 SMNVEV (reference sequence). CDR3 sequence (DNA): TGTGCCAGCAGTTTAGTGGGGACAAAAAAATTCAATGAGCAGTTCTTC. It codes for CASSLVGTKKFNEQFF.

This clone was counted only a few times. The V call is TRBV7-2, the J call TRBJ2-7; either TRBD1 or TRBD2 may supply D (5 bases each). CDR1 and CDR2 (germline): SGHTA, FQGNSA. CDR3 size: 16 residues. With 5 bases removed from V and 2 bases from J, the gap between germline ends came to 19 bases. Here the CDR3 DNA reads TGTGCCAGCAGCCAACTCGGGACGCAACCCGCCTACGAGCAGTACTTC. This sequence encodes CASSQLGTQPAYEQYF.

J is TRBJ1-4 and V is TRBV5-1, with TRBD1 matching 8 bases. The CDR3 loop spans 15 amino acids. Germline loops: CDR1 SGHRS, CDR2 YFSETQ. Germline trimming cut 4 bases from V and 7 bases from J; bases unmatched to any gene: 9. The CDR3 DNA reads as TGCGCCAGCAGCCCCGGACAGGGTCCAGGTGAAAAACTGTTTTTT. Amino acids: CASSPGQGPGEKLFF.

For the CDR3, the DNA is TGTGCCAGCAGCTCACGCAGGGGCCACTTGAACACTGAAGCTTTCTTT. This gives the protein CASSSRRGHLNTEAFF. The V gene is TRBV28, the J gene TRBJ1-1; tentatively, D is TRBD1 (6 bases). The V gene's germline CDR1 is MDHEN and CDR2 SYDVKM. The V end lost 6 bases, the J end lost 0 bases, and 17 bases lay between the germline ends. This CDR3 has 16 amino acids.

This clone has a single count. The V gene is TRBV15, the J gene TRBJ1-3; D unclear. In germline, CDR1 is LNHNV, CDR2 YYDKDF (reference sequence). This CDR3 region has 13 residues. Trimming left V 6 bases short and J 6 bases short, with 12 bases between. CDR3 DNA: TGTGCCACCAGTCCGGGTCGGCTAAACACCATATATTTT. It specifies CATSPGRLNTIYF.

This sequence joins TRBV28 and TRBJ2-3; 7 bases align to TRBD1. The V and J ends lost 2 bases and 6 bases, in that order; junction bases with no gene match: 5. The CDR3 runs 14 residues. Germline V gene data show CDR1 as MDHEN and CDR2 as SYDVKM. The CDR3 region is CASSLLQGTDTQYF. The CDR3 DNA sequence: TGTGCCAGCAGTTTACTACAGGGGACCGATACGCAGTATTTT.

The chain combines TRBV5-4 with TRBJ1-4, with TRBD1 as a possible D gene (6 bases). CDR1 SGHNT and CDR2 YYREEE come from the germline V gene (reference sequence). V lost 4 bases and J lost 6, with 16 bases in between. The CDR3 loop spans 15 amino acids. The CDR3 sequence is CASSTNRALDEKLFF. In nucleotides, the CDR3 is TGTGCCAGCAGCACGAACAGGGCCTTGGATGAAAAACTGTTTTTT.

The CDR3 DNA reads TGTGCCAGCAACCAAGCGGGGGGGCGGGAGACCCAGTACTTC. Its protein is CASNQAGGRETQYF. V gene TRBV6-6 combines with J gene TRBJ2-5, with 10 bases matching TRBD2. The CDR3 is 14 residues long. V was pared by 7 bases and J by 5 bases, with 7 bases of the junction left unmatched. Germline values: CDR1 MNHNY, CDR2 SVGAGI (reference sequence).

This clone appeared a few times. The J gene is TRBJ1-5, the V gene TRBV21-1; TRBD1, as called in the table, went unchecked against the DNA. TRBV21-1 is listed as a pseudogene. CDR3 size: 13 residues. CDR3 sequence reads: CASEGTDYQPQHF. The DNA of the CDR3 is TGTGCCAGTGAAGGGACAGATTATCAGCCCCAGCATTTT.

Remarks on this clone: The junction shows a germline mismatch at one end, possibly a read error. The chain is built from TRBV7-7 and TRBJ2-1; TRBD2 matches at 7 bases. This CDR3 spans 16 amino acids. CDR1 and CDR2 (germline): SSHAT, FNYEAQ (reference sequence). CDR3: CASSLAPGTMLGEQFF. Here the CDR3 DNA reads TGTGCTAGCAGCTTAGCGCCGGGGACTATGCTGGGTGAGCAGTTCTTC. Complete variable domain (other parts from reference TRBV7-7 and TRBJ2-1): GAGVSQSPRYKVTKRGQDVTLRCDPISSHATLYWYQQALGQGPEFLTYFNYEAQPDKSGLPSDRFSAERPEGSISTLTIQRTEQRDSAMYRCASSLAPGTMLGEQFFGPGTRLTVL.

V and J are TRBV6-1 and TRBJ1-2; no clear D. This CDR3 spans 14 amino acids. In germline, CDR1 is MNHNS, CDR2 SASEGT. The ends were cut back, 2 bases at V and 10 bases at J, with 17 bases in the middle. The CDR3 spells CASSEMRDLLDYTF. CDR3 sequence (DNA): TGTGCCAGCAGTGAAATGCGAGATCTGTTGGACTACACCTTC.

This chain links TRBV6-1 with TRBJ1-6, with TRBD1 as a possible D gene (5 bases). The germline gives CDR1 MNHNS, CDR2 SASEGT. Deletions cut 2 bases from V and 6 bases from J, with 11 bases between. The CDR3 runs 15 residues. CDR3 sequence reads: CASSEIDSSNSPLHF. CDR3 sequence (DNA): TGTGCCAGCAGTGAAATAGACAGTTCTAATTCACCCCTCCACTTT.